The clone carrying this T cell receptor (beta chain) was seen a few times. What it recognizes is unknown. The record originates from a study of cytomegalovirus exposure and HLA in healthy donors. Overall study context: Of the donors genotyped, 300 to 500 in all, around 77% fell in the Caucasian-associated ancestry cluster.

PCR used 60 Vbeta primers and 13 Jbeta primers. Clones were read by immunoSEQ multiplex PCR, and TCRdb kept only the in-frame ones, dropping some. The sample holds fewer than 200,000 clones, less than 90% seen once. Overall study results and limits: Listed as cytomegalovirus-associated were 170 or so TCR beta chains. Clonal expansion was found to be greater in HLA-associated TCR beta chains than in equally common others in a later analysis. Versus the approximately 700-donor mean, an Asian-associated ancestry cluster reportedly showed fewer N-insertions in a later analysis.

The V segment lost 5 bases and the J segment 6 bases; nucleotides outside the gene matches: 4. The CDR3 consists of 12 residues. Per the germline V gene, CDR1 is GTSNPN and CDR2 is SVGIG (reference sequence). The genes are TRBV30 and TRBJ1-2; 9 bases agree with TRBD1. Material for sequencing was PBMCs. This receptor was taken from a woman aged 50 to 65 in good health and CMV-seropositive. The CDR3: CAWETGGHGYTF. The CDR3 DNA reads TGTGCCTGGGAGACAGGGGGTCATGGCTACACCTTC.